Described below is a single T cell receptor beta chain sequence and its context. This sample is part of a study of OX40 agonist ivuxolimab in advanced cancers. The assay was immunoSEQ multiplex PCR, and TCRdb's table has in-frame clones only and misses some. The sample carries fewer than 100,000 clones, roughly 91% recorded once. Trimming removed 5 bases from V and 2 bases from J, with 15 bases in between. Germline V gene data show CDR1 as SEHNR and CDR2 as FQNEAQ (reference sequence). The CDR3 is made up of 15 amino acids. V gene TRBV7-9 combines with J gene TRBJ2-5; possibly TRBD1 or TRBD2 for D (6 bases each). The source material was CD4+ or CD8+ T cells sorted from blood, sampled in a trial of the OX40 agonist ivuxolimab. This TCR was recovered from an adult with an advanced solid tumor such as melanoma, head and neck, liver or kidney cancer. The CDR3 is CASSEGGTQQETQYF. For the CDR3, the DNA is TGTGCCAGCAGCGAAGGGGGGACACAACAAGAGACCCAGTACTTC.